What follows describes a single T cell receptor beta chain. This clone's antigen is unknown. No base quality information exists; no much larger clone differs at one position. The entry originates in a study of cytomegalovirus exposure and HLA in healthy donors (dated by TCRdb to the late 2010s). Looking at the study overall: An earlier analysis of approximately 640 of the donors reported about 290 Gb of sequence data and roughly 100 million unique TCR beta sequences from some 180 million T cells. Of the 300 to 400 genotyped donors, about 80% fell in the genetic ancestry cluster associated with self-reported Caucasian donors. Alongside the repertoire data, information on donor age, sex, ethnicity and CMV serostatus was compiled. To decide whether each TCR beta V gene segment behaved as functional or pseudogenic, an earlier analysis of 587 of the donors relied on high-throughput TCR beta sequencing. The number of donors typed differed by locus, with about 629-630 for A, B, C, DRB1 and DQB1, approximately 500 for DQA1, 606 for DPA1, and some 450 for DPB1. Both class I and class II loci were covered by HLA typing, at four-digit resolution. The study combined high-throughput TCR immunosequencing, statistical association of individual TCRs with disease status, and machine learning to predict cytomegalovirus infection status. Along with the roughly 700-subject first cohort, a separate validation cohort of around 120 different subjects was used. Because of strong linkage in the cohort, roughly five DR-DQ haplotypes were treated as single units for association and clustering. The study was designed to test whether signatures of past pathogen exposure could be identified by cataloging public T cell receptors. Across about 380 genotyped donors of the cohort, an average of roughly 200,000 unique TCR beta nucleotide sequences per donor were sequenced, and around 20% of those sequences were non-productive. The study used immunosequencing to profile the T cell repertoires of more than 650 subjects and linked those repertoires to cytomegalovirus serostatus. To study patterns of TCR occurrence, a later analysis re-analyzed previously published TCR beta repertoires from just over 650 donors and added high-resolution HLA genotyping. In a later genetic analysis, genome-wide SNP genotypes for about three fifths of the 666 donors were used, and that subset was treated as a discovery cohort. An early release covering roughly 600 HLA-typed donors comprised about 310 gigabases of sequencing data and approximately 80 million unique TCR sequences. Rather than using new phenotypic data, the later analysis identified candidate immune exposures from TCR beta sequences and from how often those sequences occurred across donors. Every discovery cohort repertoire had been produced on one sequencing platform. What the research found in general, with its limitations: Across donors, most TCR sequences were observed very rarely, whereas some public TCRs were present in many individuals. A group of highly shared sequence variants was considered likely to be a technical artifact of the sequencing pipeline. At a false discovery rate of 0.05, a later analysis linked under 20,000 TCR beta sequences to specific HLA alleles. Because counts were too low, seventeen rarely observed V segments, including chromosome 9 orphons, were excluded from the earlier analysis of 587 of the donors. A later analysis found that most CMV-associated TCR beta chains appeared HLA-restricted, with HLA associations seemingly driven largely by CMV exposure. According to the authors, the approach could potentially be generalized to other disease states and immunological phenotypes. For the cohort, immune exposure information was limited to CMV serostatus. In vitro tests confirmed that a few of the cytomegalovirus-associated TCR beta chains recognize cytomegalovirus antigens. Linkage disequilibrium might explain the correlated functional status among segregating V segments, but an unknown experimental factor could not be excluded. When HLA alleles, especially DR and DQ, strongly co-occurred, attributing TCR associations to individual alleles was difficult. The 87-base-pair reads could not distinguish some IMGT-functional V segments, including TRBV6-2 and TRBV6-3, so those segments were excluded. In a later analysis, HLA-associated TCR beta chains were found to be more clonally expanded and to have lower generation probabilities than equally common non-associated chains. A later genetic analysis associated a missense DCLRE1C variant with V-gene and J-gene trimming of TCR beta chains, and an independent cohort replicated the association. A further reported finding was that TCR beta sequences accurately predicted the HLA-A and HLA-B alleles for most subjects in the first cohort. The study gave a list of more than 150 TCR beta chains associated with cytomegalovirus. This cohort had only TCR beta chains sequenced, and the lack of alpha or paired-chain data limited which features could be detected. In a later analysis, the rate of TCR association differed among HLA loci, with DRB1 alleles having the most associated TCRs and HLA-C alleles having the fewest. Sequencing depth was assumed to be roughly uniform across donors in the presence/absence analyses, though that assumption may not hold. A later genetic analysis reported fewer N-insertions in productive TCRs among donors in an Asian-associated ancestry cluster than the roughly 650-donor mean. In an earlier analysis of 500 to 650 of the donors, most TCR beta V segments appeared in productive rearrangements about 87% or about 30% of the time, broadly matching IMGT annotations. In both the original and validation cohorts, the classifier was reported to diagnose cytomegalovirus status with high specificity and sensitivity. According to a later analysis, parvovirus B19, influenza, CMV and Epstein-Barr virus appeared linked to several top co-occurrence clusters. Because HLA typing was missing for some donors at each locus, association tests included only the typed subset.

CDR1 MNHEY and CDR2 SMNVEV were looked up in the germline V gene (reference sequence). The germline ends are 11 bases apart after V is trimmed by 8 bases and J by 0 bases. Including the terminal cysteine and phenylalanine, the CDR3 comprises 13 residues. This entry keeps only the CDR3 DNA: 39 bases, framed from base 1. The receptor library was made with the immunoSEQ multiplex PCR assay. For the multiplex PCR, a mixture combining 60 forward primers for TCR Vbeta segments and 13 reverse primers for TCR Jbeta segments was used. The CDR3 region of rearranged TCR beta genes was amplified from genomic DNA with a multiplex PCR assay. On the Illumina HiSeq System, the amplified TCR beta libraries were sequenced as 87-base-pair reads. The original methods were these. In a later analysis, tens of millions of unique TCR beta chains were counted across the 650 to 700 repertoires, and roughly 11 million of these chains were shared by at least two donors. Raw reads were error-corrected and collapsed into unique sequences with a nearest-neighbor algorithm that merged closely related sequences to remove PCR and sequencing errors. CDR3 sequences were aligned to IMGT reference sequences to assign V, D and J gene segments. For a sequence to be retained, a match of at least six nucleotides to both a V gene segment and a J gene segment was required. A rearrangement counted as productive if the CDR3 had no stop codons and remained in frame with V and J, and every other rearrangement counted as non-productive. Following IMGT convention, CDR3 was defined as the stretch from the second conserved V-encoded cysteine to the conserved J-encoded phenylalanine. In an earlier analysis of approximately 500 of the donors, sequences lacking an unambiguous match to a single V gene segment were excluded. An earlier analysis of just under 600 of the donors called V segments functional above 56.7% productive rearrangements and segregating when the between-donor standard deviation exceeded 5%. A statistical classification framework was developed to diagnose cytomegalovirus status using the catalog of TCR beta chain sequences. A later analysis assigned V and J genes by comparing TCR nucleotide sequences with IMGT/GENE-DB human TR gene sequences. Using the TCRdist pipeline, a later analysis assigned CDR3 sequences along with most-parsimonious VDJ recombination scenarios. In a later analysis, each TCR beta chain was defined by its CDR3 amino acid sequence together with its V-gene family, and reads lacking a unique V-gene family were excluded. To address suspected cross-contamination and a sequencing artifact, a later analysis removed around 590 highly shared, low-generation-probability nucleotide sequences. In a later analysis, a clonal expansion index was calculated for each public chain from normalized within-repertoire ranks of inferred template counts. Generation probabilities in a later analysis came from a VDJ recombination model fitted to out-of-frame rearrangements, and those results were checked against IGoR. In a later analysis, hypergeometric tests were used to score TCR-TCR, TCR-HLA and TCR-CMV co-occurrence, with a repertoire-size bias correction applied to TCR pairs. In a later analysis, false discovery rates were estimated by permuting HLA or CMV assignments 20 times. In a later analysis, co-occurring TCRs were grouped with DBSCAN, and TCRdist sequence similarity was added when clustering was performed within HLA-allele-positive subsets. Co-occurrence clustering excluded repertoires with fewer than 30,000 or more than 120,000 public chains, plus five with anomalous nucleotide sharing. This immuneACCESS table, as held by TCRdb, lists in-frame sequences with V and J called but not all clones. Of the missing ones, under half trace to an unresolved V gene in checked studies; the others have no known cause. That table furnishes V, J and clone size, whereas the DNA furnished D and trimming. This sample holds about 160,000 clones; roughly 87% were observed only once. The ten largest clones add up to more than 1.3% of the sample.

The cohort comprised fewer than 700 healthy bone marrow donors. At the time of sampling, all cohort members were nominally healthy, though unrecorded immune exposures were likely present. The donor tested CMV seropositive and was one of the 289 seropositive cohort members. A peripheral blood sample was provided by each donor, and peripheral blood mononuclear cells were used for TCR beta sequencing. The Qiagen DNeasy Blood Extraction Kit was used to extract genomic DNA from the blood cell samples. The sequence was collected from a girl between 10 and 17 years old in good health and CMV-seropositive. The material sequenced was PBMCs. This sequence uses TRBV27 and TRBJ2-7, with TRBD2 as a weak D call on 5 bases. The DNA is as follows: TGTGCCAGCGCTAGCCCGCTCTCCTACGAGCAGTACTTC. This codes for CASASPLSYEQYF.